This TCR beta chain was captured in a study of T cells in localized non-small cell lung cancer. Whole-study findings and limits: Longer survival (overall) was linked to higher T cell density in blood. Uninvolved adjacent lung showed higher T cell clonality than tumor.

The CDR3 consists of 18 residues. V shed 1 base and J 5 bases; nucleotides not matched to a gene: 8. CDR1 is MGHDK, CDR2 SYGVNS, per germline. The repertoire was sequenced with immunoSEQ multiplex PCR; TCRdb's copy has only in-frame clones and lacks some. This sample carries about 91,000 clones, approximately 86% of them seen once, and the ten largest clones take around 16%. This clone was seen just once. Antigen unknown. Specimen: peripheral blood, collected before any cancer treatment. The sequence was collected from a man aged 40 to 69 with stage I squamous cell lung carcinoma. This rearrangement joins TRBV25-1 to TRBJ2-2; 12 bases agree with TRBD2. CDR3 residues: CASSELGLAGGPTGELFF. The DNA of the CDR3 is TGTGCCAGCAGTGAATTAGGGCTAGCGGGGGGGCCGACCGGGGAGCTGTTTTTT.